Below are 18 T cell receptor beta chains sequenced from a single sample in a study of blood T cells in healthy people across ages. Sample-barcoded 5' priming and a J-beta primer mix drove a second PCR of about 6 to 12 cycles. Each CDR3 protein is one row after TCRdb ran MiXCR on the 5' RACE reads. Of about 1 million distinct CDR3 sequences in the sample, 40% to 45% are singletons; the top ten hold approximately 17%. The specimen sequenced was blood. The receptors come from a woman aged 55 to 70 in good health.

The CDR3 loop is CASSPQASSGSYEQYF. The CDR3 DNA is TGTGCCAGCAGCCCCCAGGCGTCTAGCGGGTCCTACGAGCAGTACTTC. The chain combines TRBV4-2 with TRBJ2-4, with 8 bases that match TRBD2. The DNA end favors TRBJ2-7, so the J call may be wrong. Germline values: CDR1 LGHNA, CDR2 YNFKEQ. CDR3 length: 16 amino acids.

This clonotype was seen a handful of times. J is TRBJ2-5 and V is TRBV20-1; D is possibly TRBD2 (6 bases). This CDR3 is 15 amino acids long. CDR1 is DFQATT and CDR2 is SNEGSKA in the germline V gene (reference sequence). Trimming removed 0 bases at V and 0 bases at J, with 11 bases between. The CDR3 sequence is CSARDRSSDQETQYF. The DNA of the CDR3 is TGCAGTGCTAGAGATCGGTCTAGCGACCAAGAGACCCAGTACTTC.

This clonotype was observed a handful of times. V is TRBV30 and J is TRBJ2-7, with 10 bases that match TRBD2. V lost 4 bases, J lost 4 bases, and 19 bases stayed unmatched. The germline V gene encodes CDR1 GTSNPN and CDR2 SVGIG (reference sequence). The CDR3 has 18 residues. The CDR3 region has the DNA TGTGCCTGGACATCGCTCGCTAGCGGGAGCAGGTCCAAATACGAGCAGTACTTC. It is translated as CAWTSLASGSRSKYEQYF. The complete variable domain, with remaining parts taken from reference TRBV30 and TRBJ2-7, reads SQTIHQWPATLVQPVGSPLSLECTVEGTSNPNLYWYRQAAGRGLQLLFYSVGIGQISSEVPQNLSASRPQDRQFILSSKKLLLSDSGFYLCAWTSLASGSRSKYEQYFGPGTRLTVT.

The chain links TRBV20-1 to TRBJ2-1, with D possibly being TRBD2 (6 bases). Near its end, the DNA agrees better with TRBJ2-7, so the J call may be wrong. The V gene's germline CDR1 is DFQATT and CDR2 SNEGSKA (reference sequence). This CDR3 has 13 amino acids. This CDR3 reads CSARDGLFNEQYF. The CDR3 nucleotides are TGCAGTGCTAGAGACGGACTATTCAATGAGCAGTACTTC.

CDR3 sequence (DNA): TGTGCCAGCAGCTTAGTTTACGACACTGAAGCTTTCTTT. Translated: CASSLVYDTEAFF. The rearrangement uses TRBV7-9 and TRBJ1-1; D is ambiguous. V was trimmed by 1 base and J by 3 bases, leaving 6 bases between them. This CDR3 spans 13 amino acids. Looked up from germline, CDR1 is SEHNR and CDR2 is FQNEAQ (reference sequence).

The V gene is TRBV5-8, the J gene TRBJ2-7; 10 positions match TRBD2. The V gene end was trimmed by 0 bases and the J gene end by 2 bases; junction bases not matched to a gene: 5. The CDR3 spans 16 residues. Germline V CDR1 and CDR2: SGHTS, YDEGEE. DNA of the CDR3: TGTGCCAGCAGCTTGGATGTTCTAGCGGGAGCCTACGAGCAGTACTTC. Its translation is CASSLDVLAGAYEQYF.

The chain employs TRBV27 and TRBJ2-7; D may match TRBD1 or TRBD2 (5 bases each). The CDR3 loop spans 15 amino acids. V lost 5 bases and J 6 bases, leaving 20 bases between the germline ends. Germline loops: CDR1 MNHEY, CDR2 SMNVEV (reference sequence). The CDR3 sequence is CASSPMGPFSREQYF. CDR3 sequence (DNA): TGTGCCAGCAGTCCCATGGGACCGTTCTCACGCGAGCAGTACTTC.

This chain connects TRBV27 to TRBJ2-7; D might be TRBD2 (5 bases). Looked up from germline, CDR1 is MNHEY and CDR2 is SMNVEV (reference sequence). Trimming removed 5 bases at V and 3 bases at J, with 11 bases between. The CDR3 has 13 amino acids. This chain's CDR3 is CASSPLGIYEQYF. The CDR3, as DNA: TGTGCCAGCAGTCCACTAGGGATCTACGAGCAGTACTTC.

The V call is TRBV10-3, the J call TRBJ2-1; 11 positions match TRBD2. Trimming cost V 7 bases and J 0 bases; bases outside gene matches: 14. Looked up from germline, CDR1 is ENHRY and CDR2 is SYGVKD. CDR3 length equals 19 residues. In DNA, the CDR3 is TGTGCCATCAAAGAACCGGGACTAGCGGATACAGCCTCCTACAATGAGCAGTTCTTC. Translating gives CAIKEPGLADTASYNEQFF.

The J gene is TRBJ2-7, the V gene TRBV21-1; no DNA check was done on the table's D call, TRBD2. TRBV21-1 counts as a pseudogene. The CDR3 has 16 residues. Here the CDR3 reads CASSIKVAGGPNEQYF. CDR3 bases: TGTGCCAGCAGCATAAAGGTAGCGGGAGGGCCTAACGAGCAGTACTTC.

V is TRBV20-1 and J is TRBJ2-7; D gene ambiguous. The V gene's germline CDR1 is DFQATT and CDR2 SNEGSKA (reference sequence). Trimming took 2 bases from V and 0 from J, leaving 8 bases between them. The length of the CDR3 is 13 residues. CDR3 nucleotide sequence: TGCAGTGCTAGATCTCCAGCCTCCTACGAGCAGTACTTC. Protein product: CSARSPASYEQYF.

The chain links TRBV4-1 to TRBJ2-1; 7 positions match TRBD1. Germline trimming cut 0 bases from V and 3 bases from J; bases unmatched to any gene: 5. The CDR3 has 16 residues. Germline assignment: CDR1 MGHRA and CDR2 YSYEKL. The CDR3 sequence is CASSQEQGINYNEQFF. The CDR3 DNA reads as TGCGCCAGCAGCCAAGAACAGGGGATAAACTACAATGAGCAGTTCTTC.

This chain connects TRBV20-1 to TRBJ2-1, with 7 bases aligning to TRBD2. The J call may be wrong; the DNA end is better matched by TRBJ2-7. The length of the CDR3 is 18 residues. Germline-derived CDR1 and CDR2 are DFQATT and SNEGSKA (reference sequence). The CDR3 reads CSARDMGGGISGYNEQYF. For the CDR3, the DNA is TGCAGTGCTAGAGATATGGGGGGGGGAATTAGCGGATACAATGAGCAGTACTTC.

The chain combines TRBV5-4 with TRBJ2-3; a weak D match, TRBD2 (6 bases). Germline V gene data show CDR1 as SGHNT and CDR2 as YYREEE (reference sequence). The CDR3 covers 19 residues. The ends were cut back, 6 bases at V and 0 bases at J, with 26 bases in the middle. CDR3 loop: CASKVMRGGTGTSTDTQYF. CDR3 DNA: TGTGCCAGCAAAGTCATGAGGGGCGGGACTGGTACTAGCACAGATACGCAGTATTTT. The full variable domain, its missing parts supplied by reference TRBV5-4 and TRBJ2-3, is ETGVTQSPTHLIKTRGQQVTLRCSSQSGHNTVSWYQQALGQGPQFIFQYYREEENGRGNFPPRFSGLQFPNYSSELNVNALELDDSALYLCASKVMRGGTGTSTDTQYFGPGTRLTVL.

V usage is TRBV11-2 and J usage is TRBJ2-1; tentatively, D is TRBD1 (7 bases). CDR1 is SGHAT, CDR2 FQNNGV, per germline. The germline V and J ends were trimmed by 5 bases and 4 bases, with 15 bases remaining between them. CDR3 size: 15 residues. The CDR3 spells CASSQAAGGYNEQFF. The CDR3 nucleotides read TGTGCCAGCAGCCAGGCAGCAGGGGGGTACAATGAGCAGTTCTTC.

The chain is built from TRBV29-1 and TRBJ2-1; unclear D gene. The CDR3 is 14 residues long. Trimming stripped 5 bases from V and 9 bases from J, with 20 bases between. Germline-derived CDR1 and CDR2 are SQVTM and ANQGSEA. The CDR3 nucleotides are TGCAGCGTTCGGTTGGAGACCATACCCGGTGAGCAGTTCTTC. As protein: CSVRLETIPGEQFF.

The CDR3 region is CAITSDLMGQPQHF. DNA of the CDR3: TGTGCCATCACTTCGGACCTTATGGGGCAGCCCCAGCATTTT. The genes are TRBV10-3 and TRBJ1-5; D not resolved. CDR1 and CDR2 from the germline V gene are ENHRY and SYGVKD. The CDR3 has 14 amino acids. Trimming pared 7 bases from V and 7 bases from J, leaving 17 bases between.

In its sample, this clonotype was seen a few times. V gene TRBV20-1 combines with J gene TRBJ2-1, with TRBD2 matching 10 bases. CDR3 length: 17 amino acids. V lost 3 bases, J lost 8 bases, and 16 bases stayed unmatched. CDR1 DFQATT and CDR2 SNEGSKA come from the germline V gene (reference sequence). The CDR3 coding sequence is TGCAGTGCTAGCGGGGGAGGGCTAGCGGGAGAGTGGGATGAGCAGTTCTTC. The encoded protein is CSASGGGLAGEWDEQFF.